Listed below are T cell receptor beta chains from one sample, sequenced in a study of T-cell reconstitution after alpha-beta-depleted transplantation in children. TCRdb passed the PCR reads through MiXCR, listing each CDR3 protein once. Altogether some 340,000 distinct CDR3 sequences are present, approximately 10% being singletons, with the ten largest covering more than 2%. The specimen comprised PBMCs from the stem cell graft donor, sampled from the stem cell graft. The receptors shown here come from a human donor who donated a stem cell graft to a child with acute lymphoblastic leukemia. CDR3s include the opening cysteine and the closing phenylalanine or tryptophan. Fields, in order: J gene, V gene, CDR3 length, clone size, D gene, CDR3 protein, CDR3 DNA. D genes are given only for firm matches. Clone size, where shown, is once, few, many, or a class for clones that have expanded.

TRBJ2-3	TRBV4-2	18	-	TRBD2	CASSRTSGRGLGTDTQYF	TGTGCCAGCAGCCGGACTAGCGGGAGGGGTCTGGGCACAGATACGCAGTATTTT
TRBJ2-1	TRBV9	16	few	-	CASSVDPGISYNEQFF	TGTGCCAGCAGCGTAGACCCAGGGATCTCCTACAATGAGCAGTTCTTC
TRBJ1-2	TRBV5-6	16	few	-	CASSLSMSSSYYGYTF	TGTGCCAGCAGCTTGAGTATGTCGTCCTCGTATTACGGCTACACCTTC
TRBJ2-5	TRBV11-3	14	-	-	CASSDSGGLETQYF	TGTGCCAGCAGCGACTCGGGCGGGTTGGAGACCCAGTACTTC
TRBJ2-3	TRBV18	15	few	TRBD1	CASSRQGRGADTQYF	TGTGCCAGCTCACGACAGGGTCGTGGGGCAGATACGCAGTATTTT
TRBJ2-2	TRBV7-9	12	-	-	CASSFRTGELFF	TGTGCCAGCAGCTTTCGGACCGGGGAGCTGTTTTTT
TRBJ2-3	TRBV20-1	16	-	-	CSFCRQGPGLGDTQYF	TGCAGCTTCTGTCGCCAGGGACCGGGGTTAGGAGATACGCAGTATTTT
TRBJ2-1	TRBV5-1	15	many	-	CASSSVPSGRNEQFF	TGCGCCAGCAGCTCCGTTCCGAGCGGTCGAAATGAGCAGTTCTTC
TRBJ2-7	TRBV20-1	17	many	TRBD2	CSARDSTVSGTAYEQYF	TGCAGTGCTAGAGACTCGACGGTGAGCGGGACCGCCTACGAGCAGTACTTC
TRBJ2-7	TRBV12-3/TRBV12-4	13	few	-	CASRPSGGEIAYF	TGTGCCAGCAGGCCGTCAGGGGGGGAAATTGCGTACTTC
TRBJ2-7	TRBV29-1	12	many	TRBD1	CSVGTDSYEQYF	TGCAGCGTGGGGACAGATTCCTACGAGCAGTACTTC
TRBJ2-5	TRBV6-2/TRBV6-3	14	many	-	CASSYSGGQETQYF	TGTGCCAGCAGTTACTCGGGCGGACAAGAGACCCAGTACTTC
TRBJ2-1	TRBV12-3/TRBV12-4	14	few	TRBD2	CASRVAGAYNEQFF	TGTGCCAGCAGAGTAGCGGGAGCCTACAATGAGCAGTTCTTC
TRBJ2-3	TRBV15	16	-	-	CATSRARIPSTDTQYF	TGTGCCACCAGCAGAGCACGGATCCCTAGCACAGATACGCAGTATTTT
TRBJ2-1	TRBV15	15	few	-	CATSGRSSSYNEQFF	TGTGCCACCAGCGGGAGGTCCAGCTCCTACAATGAGCAGTTCTTC
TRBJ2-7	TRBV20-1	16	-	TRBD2	CSARVVGSGSPYEQYF	TGCAGTGCTAGGGTCGTGGGTAGCGGGAGTCCGTACGAGCAGTACTTC
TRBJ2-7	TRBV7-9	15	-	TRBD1	CASSPTGGASYEQYF	TGTGCCAGCAGCCCCACAGGGGGCGCCTCCTACGAGCAGTACTTC
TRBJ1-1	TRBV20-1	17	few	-	CSAREPLQGFSDTEAFF	TGCAGTGCTAGAGAACCTCTTCAGGGGTTTTCTGACACTGAAGCTTTCTTT
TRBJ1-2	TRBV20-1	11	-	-	CSARDIYGYTF	TGCAGTGCTAGAGATATCTATGGCTACACCTTC
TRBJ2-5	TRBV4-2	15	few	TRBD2	CASSQEEAGGETQYF	TGTGCCAGCAGCCAAGAAGAGGCGGGAGGGGAGACCCAGTACTTC
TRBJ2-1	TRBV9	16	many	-	CASSPHPTKGGNEQFF	TGTGCCAGCAGCCCCCATCCTACGAAGGGGGGGAATGAGCAGTTCTTC
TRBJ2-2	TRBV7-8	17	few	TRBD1	CASSLPGQVTNTGELFF	TGTGCCAGCAGCTTACCCGGACAGGTCACTAACACCGGGGAGCTGTTTTTT
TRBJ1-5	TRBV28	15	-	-	CASTGDGGSNQPQHF	TGTGCCAGCACCGGTGATGGGGGCAGCAATCAGCCCCAGCATTTT
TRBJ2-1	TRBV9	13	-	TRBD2	CASSVPSGSEQFF	TGTGCCAGCAGCGTTCCTAGCGGCTCGGAGCAGTTCTTC
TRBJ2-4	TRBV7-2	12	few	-	CASRGGRNIQYF	TGTGCCTCCCGTGGGGGGCGGAACATTCAGTACTTC
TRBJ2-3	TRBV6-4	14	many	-	CASSTDGSTDTQYF	TGTGCCAGCAGTACGGACGGTAGCACAGATACGCAGTATTTT